This entry concerns a single T cell receptor beta chain. Authors' data handling: Nucleated cell counts were estimated from reference gene primer amplification. The table came from immunoSEQ multiplex PCR; TCRdb's copy has only in-frame clones and leaves some out. V, J and clone size reflect that table, while D and trimming were determined from the DNA. The data contain under 200,000 clones, about 80% of them singletons. This entry belongs to a study of blood T cell repertoires in COVID-19. Turning to the study itself: Sites in the United States, Italy and Spain provided acute and convalescent COVID-19 samples.

From germline, CDR1 is LNHDA and CDR2 SQIVND (reference sequence). V shed 6 bases, J shed 4 bases, and the junction held 5 bases outside the gene matches. The CDR3 has 14 residues. The origin of this receptor is a man between 25 and 39 years old with active or convalescent COVID-19. Sequenced: peripheral blood. The chain has TRBV19 and TRBJ1-3, with TRBD1 matching over 8 bases. The CDR3 DNA sequence: TGTGCCAGTAGATTGGGGACAGGAGGAAACACCATATATTTT. It yields the protein CASRLGTGGNTIYF.